The rows below give T cell receptor beta chains drawn from one sample of a study of patients and donors after allogeneic stem cell transplantation. TCRdb called the RT-PCR reads again in MiXCR, with one record for every CDR3 protein. Of about 960,000 distinct CDR3 sequences in the sample, roughly 18% are singletons; the top ten hold 5% to 7.5%. Sequences were obtained from blood, either unsorted or a sorted T cell fraction (not recorded which). These receptors were taken from a human donor who was either an allogeneic HSCT recipient or a stem cell or donor lymphocyte infusion donor (not recorded which). It is not recorded whose cells these are; they may come from a transplant donor. Both conserved end residues are part of each CDR3. A D gene is named only where the DNA matches it firmly. The listing skips clone size in some rows; elsewhere it reads once, few, many or a size class.

V	D	J	size	DNA	CDR3
TRBV25-1	.	TRBJ2-7	.	TGTGCCAGCAGTAGCCTGGGGGCGTTGAACGAGCAGTACTTC	CASSSLGALNEQYF
TRBV7-3	TRBD1	TRBJ2-5	.	TGTGCCAGCAGCCCGGGACAGGCCGGAGAGACCCAGTACTTC	CASSPGQAGETQYF
TRBV6-1	TRBD1	TRBJ1-2	many	TGTGCCACCATCACACAGGGGACCTATGGCTACACCTTC	CATITQGTYGYTF
TRBV5-1	TRBD1	TRBJ1-4	.	TGCGCCAGCAGCCTCCAGGGGACAGGGGGCGCGGGAGAAAAACTGTTTTTT	CASSLQGTGGAGEKLFF
TRBV12-3/TRBV12-4	.	TRBJ2-5	many	TGTGCCAGCAGTTTGAGGGGGGCCGGAGAGACCCAGTACTTC	CASSLRGAGETQYF
TRBV29-1	.	TRBJ2-7	many	TGCAGCGTTGATGGGCTAGAGAATACCTACGAGCAGTACTTC	CSVDGLENTYEQYF
TRBV18	TRBD1	TRBJ2-1	.	TGTGCCAGCTCACTTAAACAGGGGGCGGGTTACAATGAGCAGTTCTTC	CASSLKQGAGYNEQFF
TRBV20-1	.	TRBJ1-6	few	TGCAGTGCAACACAGGGTCGCAATTCACCCCTCCACTTT	CSATQGRNSPLHF
TRBV9	.	TRBJ1-1	once	TGTGCCAGCAGAGGAGGGGTTGGGGTGAACACTGAAGCTTTCTTT	CASRGGVGVNTEAFF
TRBV11-2	.	TRBJ2-1	.	TGTGCCAGTATGACTAGTCTGACCTACAATGAGCAGTTCTTC	CASMTSLTYNEQFF
TRBV30	.	TRBJ1-1	few	TGTGCCTGGAGTCTCAGGACTGAAGCTTTCTTT	CAWSLRTEAFF
TRBV5-6	TRBD1	TRBJ1-2	.	TGTGCCAGCAGCCCGGGGACAGGAGGGACTAACTATGGCTACACCTTC	CASSPGTGGTNYGYTF
TRBV11-2	.	TRBJ2-7	.	TGTGCCAGCAGCTCACATACAGGGTTGGGCGAGCAGTACTTC	CASSSHTGLGEQYF
TRBV29-1	.	TRBJ1-1	.	TGCAGCGTTGTACGGCCGCTGAACACTGAAGCTTTCTTT	CSVVRPLNTEAFF
TRBV29-1	.	TRBJ2-1	many	TGCAGCGTTGGGTGGGGCGGCTCCTACAATGAGCAGTTCTTC	CSVGWGGSYNEQFF
TRBV7-3	.	TRBJ2-7	few	TGTGCCAGCAGCTTCTTACGGAGGTACGGCGAGCAGTACTTC	CASSFLRRYGEQYF
TRBV5-1	.	TRBJ2-3	few	TGCGCCAGCAGCGTGGACCCCGGCGGGATTATGCAGTATTTT	CASSVDPGGIMQYF
TRBV10-3	.	TRBJ1-2	.	TGTGCCATCAGTCTAGGCGGAGCCAACTATGGCTACACCTTC	CAISLGGANYGYTF
TRBV5-1	TRBD1	TRBJ1-5	few	TGCGCCAGTCAGACAGGGCCCGCGAAAATCTTCAATCAGCCCCAGCATTTT	CASQTGPAKIFNQPQHF
TRBV5-6	TRBD2	TRBJ2-7	.	TGTGCCAGCAGCTCGACCGGGACTAGCTCCGAGCAGTACTTC	CASSSTGTSSEQYF
TRBV11-1	.	TRBJ2-7	few	TGTGCCAGCAGCCTCGGGTTTGGGATCGGGTACGAGCAGTACTTC	CASSLGFGIGYEQYF
TRBV7-2	.	TRBJ2-3	.	TGTGCCAGCAGCTTAGCGGGCAGGGAAACAGATACGCAGTATTTT	CASSLAGRETDTQYF
TRBV11-2	.	TRBJ2-7	.	TGTGCCAGCAGCACCAGACTCCCCGGAGGCTACGAGCAGTACTTC	CASSTRLPGGYEQYF
TRBV20-1	.	TRBJ2-1	.	TGCAGTGCCCGTCCCTCACTAGTCTCCAATGAGCAGTTCTTC	CSARPSLVSNEQFF
TRBV10-3	TRBD2	TRBJ2-3	many	TGTGCCATCAGCCTGACTAGCGGAAAAGATACGCAGTATTTT	CAISLTSGKDTQYF
TRBV10-2	.	TRBJ1-5	.	TGCGCCAGCAGTGAAAGGCTCAAGGGGACCAATCAGCCCCAGCATTTT	CASSERLKGTNQPQHF
TRBV9	.	TRBJ1-1	few	TGTGCCAGCAGCGTAGCTGGTGCCATCACTGAAGCTTTCTTT	CASSVAGAITEAFF
TRBV20-1	TRBD1	TRBJ2-1	few	TGCAGTGCTAAAGGGAGGACCGGGACAGGGGTTTTCAATGAGCAGTTCTTC	CSAKGRTGTGVFNEQFF
TRBV28	TRBD2	TRBJ2-5	.	TGTGCCAGCAGTTCCTTCGTCGGGGGGGGTAAAGAGACCCAGTACTTC	CASSSFVGGGKETQYF
TRBV5-6	.	TRBJ2-2	.	TGTGCCAGCAGCACTCGGACCGTTATGCACACCGGGGAGCTGTTTTTT	CASSTRTVMHTGELFF
TRBV19	TRBD2	TRBJ2-3	.	TGTGCCAGTATGGGGGAGGGCCTAGGAGATACGCAGTATTTT	CASMGEGLGDTQYF
TRBV11-2	TRBD2	TRBJ2-1	.	TGTGCCAGCAGCTTAGGGACTAGCGCAGGCTCCTACAATGAGCAGTTCTTC	CASSLGTSAGSYNEQFF
TRBV6-1	.	TRBJ2-2	many	TGTGCCAGCACTTTTCAGGGCCTCGCTTACACCGGGGAGCTGTTTTTT	CASTFQGLAYTGELFF
TRBV10-3	.	TRBJ2-5	few	TGTGCCATCAGGGAAGACCCTCAAGAGACCCAGTACTTC	CAIREDPQETQYF
TRBV29-1	.	TRBJ1-2	.	TGCAGCGTGCGGGATTCCAGGGAGGGGTTTGGCTACACCTTC	CSVRDSREGFGYTF
TRBV5-1	.	TRBJ1-4	.	TGCGCCAGCAGCTTTAACGGGGGGACAAGTAATGAAAAACTGTTTTTT	CASSFNGGTSNEKLFF
TRBV4-1	.	TRBJ2-3	few	TGCGCCAGCAGCCAAGTAAGGCCAGGGGCTCTTCGGGATACGCAGTATTTT	CASSQVRPGALRDTQYF
TRBV6-5	.	TRBJ2-1	.	TGTGCCAGCAGTTGGACAGAACTGAATGAGCAGTTCTTC	CASSWTELNEQFF
TRBV5-5	.	TRBJ1-6	.	TGTGCCAGCAGCTTGGCCGTGGGGGGCGCCTACTCACCCCTCCACTTT	CASSLAVGGAYSPLHF
TRBV5-1	TRBD2	TRBJ2-3	many	TGCGCCAGCTCCGGGGGACTAGCATCCGATACGCAGTATTTT	CASSGGLASDTQYF
TRBV27	TRBD1	TRBJ2-3	few	TGTGCCAGCACCTTACGGGCAGGGACAGGGGGCCCAGATACGCAGTATTTT	CASTLRAGTGGPDTQYF
TRBV11-2	TRBD1	TRBJ2-1	.	TGTGCCAGCAGCTTAGCAACAGGGGGCTACTACAATGAGCAGTTCTTC	CASSLATGGYYNEQFF
TRBV6-5	TRBD1	TRBJ1-1	few	TGTGCCAGCAGTTGGGACAGGGTGGCGAACACTGAAGCTTTCTTT	CASSWDRVANTEAFF
TRBV11-2	.	TRBJ2-3	.	TGTGCCAGCAGCTTAGCTGGGGAAGGCACAGATACGCAGTATTTT	CASSLAGEGTDTQYF
TRBV4-3	TRBD2	TRBJ2-3	.	TGCGCCAGCAGCCAAGGGATCACGGGGGGGTCTAGCACAGATACGCAGTATTTT	CASSQGITGGSSTDTQYF
TRBV11-1	TRBD1	TRBJ2-1	.	TGTGCCAGCATTCCCGCCGGGACAGGGAGGGATGAGCAGTTCTTC	CASIPAGTGRDEQFF
TRBV2	.	TRBJ2-7	few	TGTGCCAGCAGTGAAGGTGCTACTACCGATTACGAGCAGTACTTC	CASSEGATTDYEQYF
TRBV6-2/TRBV6-3	.	TRBJ2-2	.	TGTGCCAGCAGTTCCCCCCCTACCTTGAACACCGGGGAGCTGTTTTTT	CASSSPPTLNTGELFF